These 3 T cell receptor beta chains originate from one sample sequenced in a study of molecular identifiers for immune sequencing clone quantification. Via MiXCR, TCRdb re-called the PCR reads, giving one row per CDR3 protein. The sample has about 300,000 distinct CDR3 sequences, around a fifth seen once. Material: naive CD8+ T cells from blood, with Jurkat cell RNA spiked in. Subset denoted: FACS-sorted CD8+CD4-CCR7+CD45RA+ naive T cells. The receptors shown here come from a human donor in good health. Some libraries in this study had Jurkat cell RNA spiked in.

This chain uses TRBV7-8 with TRBJ2-5, with D perhaps matching TRBD2 (7 bases). Germline-derived CDR1 and CDR2 are SGHVS and FQNEAQ. The CDR3 spans 16 residues. V was shortened by 0 bases and J by 4 bases, with 15 bases between the two germline ends. The CDR3 region has the DNA TGTGCCAGCAGCTTAGCGGGGGGGGCCCCCCTAGAGACCCAGTACTTC. Amino acid sequence: CASSLAGGAPLETQYF.

The V call is TRBV27, the J call TRBJ1-5, with D uncertain. The germline CDR1 and CDR2 sequences are MNHEY and SMNVEV (reference sequence). This CDR3 region has 13 residues. Trimming took 5 bases from V and 7 from J, leaving 12 bases between them. The CDR3 loop reads CASSTSVLQPQHF. In nucleotides, the CDR3 is TGTGCCAGCAGTACCTCAGTGTTGCAGCCCCAGCATTTT.

As to this clonotype: This may be a read error, as it is one base from a much larger clone. The chain couples TRBV2 to TRBJ1-5; TRBD1 matches at 8 bases. J was trimmed by 6 bases and V by 5 bases; bases with no gene match: 15. Germline V gene sequence: CDR1 SNHLY, CDR2 FYNNEI. The CDR3 extends over 17 amino acids. The chain's CDR3 is CASSQDFGRGLAQPQHF. The CDR3 DNA follows: TGTGCCAGCAGTCAAGATTTCGGCAGGGGGCTCGCTCAGCCCCAGCATTTT.